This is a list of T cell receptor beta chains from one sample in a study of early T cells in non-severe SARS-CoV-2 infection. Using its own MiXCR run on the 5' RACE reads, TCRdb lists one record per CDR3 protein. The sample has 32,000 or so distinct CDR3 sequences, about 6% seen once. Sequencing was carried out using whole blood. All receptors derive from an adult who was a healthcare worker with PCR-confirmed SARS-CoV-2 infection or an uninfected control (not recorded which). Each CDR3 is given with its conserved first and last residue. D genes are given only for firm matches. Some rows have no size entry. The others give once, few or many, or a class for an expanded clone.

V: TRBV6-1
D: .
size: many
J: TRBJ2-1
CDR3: CASSEAGTSNEQFF
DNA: TGTGCCAGCAGTGAAGCGGGCACTAGTAATGAGCAGTTCTTC

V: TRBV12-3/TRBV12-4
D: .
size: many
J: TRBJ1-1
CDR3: CASSLGGFEAFF
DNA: TGTGCCAGCAGTTTAGGGGGTTTTGAAGCTTTCTTT

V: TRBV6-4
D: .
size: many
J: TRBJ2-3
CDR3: CASSSGSTDTQYF
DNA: TGTGCCAGCAGTAGCGGGAGCACAGATACGCAGTATTTT

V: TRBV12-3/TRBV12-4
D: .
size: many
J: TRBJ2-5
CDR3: CASSLAGGVETQYF
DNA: TGTGCCAGCAGTTTAGCAGGGGGAGTGGAGACCCAGTACTTC

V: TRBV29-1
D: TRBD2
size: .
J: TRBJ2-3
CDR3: CSVGGTSGGSTDTQYF
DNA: TGCAGCGTTGGAGGGACTAGCGGGGGGAGCACAGATACGCAGTATTTT

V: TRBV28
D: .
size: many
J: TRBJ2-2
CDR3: CASSTPGGRHTGELFF
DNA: TGTGCCAGCAGTACCCCTGGCGGGCGGCACACCGGGGAGCTGTTTTTT

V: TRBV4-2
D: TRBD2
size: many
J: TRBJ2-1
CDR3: CASRKTSANEQFF
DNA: TGTGCCAGCAGAAAAACTAGCGCCAATGAGCAGTTCTTC

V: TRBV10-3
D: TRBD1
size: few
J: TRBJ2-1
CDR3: CAIRGRTGKLYNEQFF
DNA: TGTGCCATCAGGGGCAGGACAGGGAAATTGTACAATGAGCAGTTCTTC

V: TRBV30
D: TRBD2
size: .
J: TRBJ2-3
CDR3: CAWSDSGRGVDTQYF
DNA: TGTGCCTGGAGTGATAGCGGGAGAGGGGTAGATACGCAGTATTTT

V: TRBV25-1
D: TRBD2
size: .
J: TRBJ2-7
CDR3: CASKSGRHAYEQYF
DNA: TGTGCCAGCAAGAGCGGGAGGCATGCCTACGAGCAGTACTTC

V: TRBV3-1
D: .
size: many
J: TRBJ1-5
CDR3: CASSQDLVGQPQHF
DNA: TGTGCCAGCAGCCAAGATCTGGTCGGTCAGCCCCAGCATTTT

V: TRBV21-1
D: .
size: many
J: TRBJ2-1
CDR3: CASSMTTYNEQFF
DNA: TGTGCCAGCAGCATGACCACCTACAATGAGCAGTTCTTC

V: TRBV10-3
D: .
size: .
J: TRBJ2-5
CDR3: CAIKPVDQETQYF
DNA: TGTGCCATCAAGCCAGTTGACCAAGAGACCCAGTACTTC

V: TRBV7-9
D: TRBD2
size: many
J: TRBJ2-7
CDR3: CASSRTSGRAMHEQYF
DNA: TGTGCCAGCAGCCGGACTAGCGGGAGGGCCATGCACGAGCAGTACTTC

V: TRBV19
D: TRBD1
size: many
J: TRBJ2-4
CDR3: CASSIKQGAKNIQYF
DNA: TGTGCCAGTAGTATCAAACAGGGGGCCAAAAACATTCAGTACTTC

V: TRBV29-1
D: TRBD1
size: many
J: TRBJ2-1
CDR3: CSVMKGQGNYNEQFF
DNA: TGCAGCGTTATGAAGGGACAGGGGAACTACAATGAGCAGTTCTTC

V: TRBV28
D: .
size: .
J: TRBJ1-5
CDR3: CASRSDLTYSNQPQHF
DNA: TGTGCCAGCAGGTCTGACCTAACCTATAGCAATCAGCCCCAGCATTTT

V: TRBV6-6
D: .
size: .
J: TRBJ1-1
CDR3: CASSYSTPGSVTEAFF
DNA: TGTGCCAGCAGTTACTCCACCCCGGGGAGCGTCACTGAAGCTTTCTTT

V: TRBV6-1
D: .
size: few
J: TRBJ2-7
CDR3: CASSAIIGTNSYEQYF
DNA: TGTGCCAGCAGCGCAATTATTGGCACGAACTCCTACGAGCAGTACTTC

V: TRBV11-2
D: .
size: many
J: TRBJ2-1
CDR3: CASRDGLARYNEQFF
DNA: TGTGCCAGCAGGGATGGGCTAGCGCGTTACAATGAGCAGTTCTTC

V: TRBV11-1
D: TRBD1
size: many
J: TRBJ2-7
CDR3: CASSVMTGTYEQYF
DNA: TGTGCCAGCAGCGTAATGACAGGGACCTACGAGCAGTACTTC

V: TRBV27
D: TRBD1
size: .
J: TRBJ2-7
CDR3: CALDREVVYEQYF
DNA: TGTGCCTTGGACAGGGAAGTCGTATACGAGCAGTACTTC

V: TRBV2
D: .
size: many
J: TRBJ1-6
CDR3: CASSSEGRGSPLHF
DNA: TGTGCCAGCAGCAGTGAGGGCCGCGGTTCACCCCTCCACTTT

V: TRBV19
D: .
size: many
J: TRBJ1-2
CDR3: CASTLGVPRGYTF
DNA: TGTGCCAGTACCCTCGGGGTACCAAGGGGCTACACCTTC

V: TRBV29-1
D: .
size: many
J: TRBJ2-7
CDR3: CSGKTGTGSYEQYF
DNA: TGCAGCGGAAAAACCGGGACGGGTTCCTACGAGCAGTACTTC

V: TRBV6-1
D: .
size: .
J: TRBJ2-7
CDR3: CASRPDGAGSYEQYF
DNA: TGTGCCAGCAGACCTGACGGAGCGGGCTCCTACGAGCAGTACTTC

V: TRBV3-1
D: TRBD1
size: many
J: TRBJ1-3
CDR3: CASSHLTGAGNTIYF
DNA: TGTGCCAGCAGCCACTTGACAGGGGCTGGAAACACCATATATTTT

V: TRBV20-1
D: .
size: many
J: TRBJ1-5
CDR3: CSARGGRENQPQHF
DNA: TGCAGTGCTAGAGGGGGCCGGGAAAATCAGCCCCAGCATTTT

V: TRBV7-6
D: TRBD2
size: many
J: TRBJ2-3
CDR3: CASSQRGVTDTQYF
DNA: TGTGCCAGCAGCCAACGGGGGGTCACAGATACGCAGTATTTT

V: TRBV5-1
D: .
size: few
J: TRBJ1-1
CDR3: CASSGGPTEAFF
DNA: TGCGCCAGTTCCGGGGGGCCCACTGAAGCTTTCTTT

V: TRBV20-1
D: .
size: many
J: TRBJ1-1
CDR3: CSASQGTNTEAFF
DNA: TGCAGTGCTTCCCAGGGGACGAACACTGAAGCTTTCTTT

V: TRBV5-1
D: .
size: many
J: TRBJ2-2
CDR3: CASSLVGTGELFF
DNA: TGCGCCAGCAGCCTTGTGGGTACCGGGGAGCTGTTTTTT

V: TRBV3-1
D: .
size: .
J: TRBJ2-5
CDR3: CASSQVSGETQYF
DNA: TGTGCCAGCAGCCAAGTTTCAGGGGAGACCCAGTACTTC

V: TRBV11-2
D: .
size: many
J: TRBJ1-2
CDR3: CASSPTGSYGYTF
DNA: TGTGCCAGCAGCCCAACAGGGAGCTATGGCTACACCTTC

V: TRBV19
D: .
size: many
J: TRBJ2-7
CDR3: CASSISQGPTYEQYF
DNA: TGTGCCAGTAGTATTTCCCAGGGACCAACCTACGAGCAGTACTTC

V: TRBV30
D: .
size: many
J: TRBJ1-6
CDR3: CAWSVRTLYSPLHF
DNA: TGTGCCTGGAGTGTTCGGACTCTATATTCACCCCTCCACTTT

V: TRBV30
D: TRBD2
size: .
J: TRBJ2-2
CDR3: CAWSNGRASVGELFF
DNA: TGTGCCTGGAGCAACGGGAGGGCCTCTGTCGGGGAGCTGTTTTTT

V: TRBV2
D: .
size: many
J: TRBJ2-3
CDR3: CASSLEGLKTDTQYF
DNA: TGTGCCAGCAGCCTAGAGGGGCTAAAGACAGATACGCAGTATTTT

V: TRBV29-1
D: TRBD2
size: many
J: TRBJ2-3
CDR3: CSVALAGDTQYF
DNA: TGCAGCGTTGCGCTAGCGGGAGATACGCAGTATTTT

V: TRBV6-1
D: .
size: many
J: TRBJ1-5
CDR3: CASEQGGSNQPQHF
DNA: TGTGCCAGCGAACAGGGAGGGAGCAATCAGCCCCAGCATTTT

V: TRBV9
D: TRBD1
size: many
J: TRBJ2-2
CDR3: CASSRGQERAGELFF
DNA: TGTGCCAGCAGCAGGGGACAGGAAAGGGCCGGGGAGCTGTTTTTT

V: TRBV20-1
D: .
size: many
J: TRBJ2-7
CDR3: CSARRAYEQYF
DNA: TGCAGTGCTCGCAGAGCCTACGAGCAGTACTTC

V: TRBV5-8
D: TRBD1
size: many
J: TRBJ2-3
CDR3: CASSRQGATDTQYF
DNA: TGTGCCAGCAGCCGACAGGGGGCCACAGATACGCAGTATTTT

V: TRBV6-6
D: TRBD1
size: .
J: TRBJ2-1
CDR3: CASSPTGTAVYNEQFF
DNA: TGTGCCAGCAGTCCCACCGGGACAGCAGTATACAATGAGCAGTTCTTC

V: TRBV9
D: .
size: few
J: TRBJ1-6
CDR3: CASSVRGTDNSPLHF
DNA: TGTGCCAGCAGCGTACGGGGTACTGATAATTCACCCCTCCACTTT

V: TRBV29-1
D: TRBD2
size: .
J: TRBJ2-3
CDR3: CSVEDPLLAGVRTDTQYF
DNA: TGCAGCGTTGAAGACCCCCTTCTAGCGGGAGTACGCACAGATACGCAGTATTTT

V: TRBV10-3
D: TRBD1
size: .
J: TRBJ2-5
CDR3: CAISGGTGRETQYF
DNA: TGTGCCATCAGTGGGGGGACAGGACGCGAGACCCAGTACTTC

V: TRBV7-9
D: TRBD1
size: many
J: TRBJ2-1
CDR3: CASSLRMGQYNEQFF
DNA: TGTGCCAGCAGCTTAAGGATGGGACAGTACAATGAGCAGTTCTTC

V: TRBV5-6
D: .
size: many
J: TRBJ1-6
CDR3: CASSPQSSYNSPLHF
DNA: TGTGCCAGCAGCCCACAGAGCTCCTATAATTCACCCCTCCACTTT

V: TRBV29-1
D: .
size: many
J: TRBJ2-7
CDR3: CSVALTVTSYEQYF
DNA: TGCAGCGTTGCCCTCACAGTCACCTCCTACGAGCAGTACTTC

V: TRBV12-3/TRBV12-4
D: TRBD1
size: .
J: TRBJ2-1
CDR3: CASSPRQGRNNEQFF
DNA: TGTGCCAGCAGCCCCCGACAGGGGCGCAACAATGAGCAGTTCTTC

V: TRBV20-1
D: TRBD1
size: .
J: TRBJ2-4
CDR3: CSATLTAGTGHIQYF
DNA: TGCAGTGCTACCTTAACCGCTGGGACAGGCCACATTCAGTACTTC

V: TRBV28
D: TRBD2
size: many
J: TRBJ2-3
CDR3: CASSSGTSGPDTQYF
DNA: TGTGCCAGCAGTTCCGGGACTAGCGGGCCAGATACGCAGTATTTT

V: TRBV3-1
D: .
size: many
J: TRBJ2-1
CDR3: CASSQGGLAVSVLEQFF
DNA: TGTGCCAGCAGCCAAGGGGGGCTAGCGGTCTCCGTTCTTGAGCAGTTCTTC

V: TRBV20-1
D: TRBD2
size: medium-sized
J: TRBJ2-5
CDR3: CSARPLAGGDSETQYF
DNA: TGCAGTGCTAGACCACTAGCGGGAGGGGATAGCGAGACCCAGTACTTC

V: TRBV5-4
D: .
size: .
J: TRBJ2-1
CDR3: CASSSGGGSNEQFF
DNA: TGTGCCAGCAGCTCCGGGGGCGGTAGCAATGAGCAGTTCTTC

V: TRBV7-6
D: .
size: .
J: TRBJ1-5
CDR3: CASSLFAGVEWPQHF
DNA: TGTGCCAGCAGCTTATTCGCAGGGGTCGAGTGGCCCCAGCATTTT